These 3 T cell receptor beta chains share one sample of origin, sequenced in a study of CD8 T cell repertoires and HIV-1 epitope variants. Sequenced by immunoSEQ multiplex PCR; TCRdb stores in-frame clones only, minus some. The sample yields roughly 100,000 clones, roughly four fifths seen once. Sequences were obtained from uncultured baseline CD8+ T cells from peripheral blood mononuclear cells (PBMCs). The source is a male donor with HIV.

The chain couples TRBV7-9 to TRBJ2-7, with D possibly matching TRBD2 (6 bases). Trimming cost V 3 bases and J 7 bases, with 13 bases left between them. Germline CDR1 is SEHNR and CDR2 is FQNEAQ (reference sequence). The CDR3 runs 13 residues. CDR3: CASSLGGPGEQYF. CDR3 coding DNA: TGTGCCAGCAGCTTGGGAGGCCCCGGGGAGCAGTACTTC.

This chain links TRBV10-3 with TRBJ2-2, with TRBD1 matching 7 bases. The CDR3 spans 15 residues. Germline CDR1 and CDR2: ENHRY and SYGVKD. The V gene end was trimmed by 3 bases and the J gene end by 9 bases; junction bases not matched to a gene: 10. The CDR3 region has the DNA TGTGCCATCAGTGAAGGGACAGCTGCTTTTAGGGAGCTGTTTTTT. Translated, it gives CAISEGTAAFRELFF.

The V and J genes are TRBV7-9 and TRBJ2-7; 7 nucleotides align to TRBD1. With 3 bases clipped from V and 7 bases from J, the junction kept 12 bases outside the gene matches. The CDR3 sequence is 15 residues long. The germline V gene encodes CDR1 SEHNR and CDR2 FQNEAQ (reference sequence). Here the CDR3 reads CASSFGQDWDGEQYF. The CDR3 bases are TGTGCCAGCAGCTTCGGACAGGATTGGGACGGGGAGCAGTACTTC.